Below, one T cell receptor (beta chain) is given with its context. Other DNA variants within this sample encode the same CDR3. The CDR3 loop spans 14 amino acids. The V segment lost 6 bases and the J segment 3 bases; nucleotides outside the gene matches: 2. CDR1 and CDR2 (germline): SGHVS, FNYEAQ. This sample was included in a study of T cell clones after liver transplantation. TCRdb's table, derived via immunoSEQ multiplex PCR, lists solely in-frame clones and lacks some. The sample carries about 85,000 clones, roughly 80% recorded once. The origin of this receptor is a human patient who received a liver transplant. Some T cells may arise from the graft donor. The chain uses TRBV7-6 and TRBJ2-2; 9 bases line up with TRBD1. The specimen was CD4+ T cells from blood, collected approximately 45 months after liver transplant. CDR3 sequence (DNA): TGTGCCAGCAGGGGACAGGGACACACCGGGGAGCTGTTTTTT. Translating it yields CASRGQGHTGELFF.